This paragraph reports one T cell receptor (beta chain). The antigen remains undetermined. The data were taken from a study of blood T cells in healthy people across ages. Study in general: Roughly one uniquely barcoded beta molecule per two T cells was captured. Study-level points and caveats: Per million T cells, the diversity of TCR beta decreased roughly linearly as age advanced.

With a J-beta primer mix and a sample-barcoded 5' primer, a second PCR ran about 7 to 12 cycles. TCRdb redid the calling of the 5' RACE reads with MiXCR, one entry per CDR3 protein. This sample carries 780,000 or so distinct CDR3 sequences, roughly 53% of them seen once, and the ten largest clones take approximately 41%. Germline V gene lookup returns CDR1 DFQATT and CDR2 SNEGSKA (reference sequence). The CDR3 is 13 amino acids. V was pared by 6 bases and J by 4 bases, with 4 bases of the junction left unmatched. Isolation recovered at least 6 million PBMCs from every sample. The rearrangement uses TRBV20-1 and TRBJ2-5; 11 bases fit TRBD1. Material: blood. The clonotype originates from a man older than 75 in good health. In DNA form, the CDR3 reads TGCAGTGCAGAGGACAGGGGGCCAGAGACCCAGTACTTC. This sequence encodes CSAEDRGPETQYF.